This T cell receptor (beta chain) was sequenced for a study of blood T cell repertoires in COVID-19. Overall study: Sources were T cells, B-cell-depleted T cells, or PBMCs; the material itself was cDNA or gDNA.

Authors' processing steps: By means of reference gene primer amplification, nucleated cell counts were estimated. Profiled with immunoSEQ multiplex PCR; TCRdb holds only in-frame clones, not every one. The V and J calls and clone size come from that table; D and trimming were worked out from the DNA. The sample has 150,000 to 200,000 clones, 86% seen once; the top ten hold around 7%. This TCR came from a woman aged 80 or older in a cohort sampled during active or convalescent COVID-19. Sequenced: peripheral blood.

The CDR3 DNA is TGCGCCAGCAGCCGAACTAGCGGGGGGGCAAATACGCAGTATTTT. Translated: CASSRTSGGANTQYF. The chain is built from TRBV4-3 and TRBJ2-3, with TRBD2 matching over 13 bases. The CDR3 is 15 amino acids. Germline V gives CDR1 LGHNA, CDR2 YSLEER. The ends lost 4 bases at V and 7 bases at J; junction bases unmatched: 5.